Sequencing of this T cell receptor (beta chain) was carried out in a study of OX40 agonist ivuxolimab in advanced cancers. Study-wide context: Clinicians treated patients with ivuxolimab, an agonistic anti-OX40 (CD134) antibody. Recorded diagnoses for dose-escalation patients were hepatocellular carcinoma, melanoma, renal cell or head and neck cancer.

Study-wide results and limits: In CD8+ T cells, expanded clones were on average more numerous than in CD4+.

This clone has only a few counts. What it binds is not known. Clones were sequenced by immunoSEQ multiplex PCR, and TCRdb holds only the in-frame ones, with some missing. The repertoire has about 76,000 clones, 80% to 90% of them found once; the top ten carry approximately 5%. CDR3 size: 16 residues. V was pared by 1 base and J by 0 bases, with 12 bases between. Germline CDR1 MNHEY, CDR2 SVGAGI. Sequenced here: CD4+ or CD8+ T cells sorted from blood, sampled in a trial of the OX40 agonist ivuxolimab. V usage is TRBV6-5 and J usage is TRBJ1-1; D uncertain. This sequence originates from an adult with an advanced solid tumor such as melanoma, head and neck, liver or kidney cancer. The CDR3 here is CASSYFPLGVNTEAFF. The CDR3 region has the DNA TGTGCCAGCAGTTACTTTCCACTGGGCGTGAACACTGAAGCTTTCTTT.